These 2 T cell receptor beta chains came from one sample sequenced in a study of identical twins. A single record per CDR3 protein comes from TCRdb applying MiXCR to the 5' RACE reads. The sample comprises 500,000 to 600,000 distinct CDR3 sequences, approximately 22% of which are singletons, and about 0.93% rests with the top ten. These data are also associated with another study on T cells expressing NK-cell markers.

The sequencing input was CD4+ T cells sorted from blood. The origin of the receptors is a woman younger than 30 in good health.

This rearrangement joins TRBV7-9 to TRBJ1-2, with D possibly being TRBD1 (5 bases). The CDR3 is 15 residues long. Trimming stripped 6 bases from V and 8 bases from J, with 22 bases between. The germline gives CDR1 SEHNR, CDR2 FQNEAQ (reference sequence). The CDR3 region has the DNA TGTGCCAGCAGGGAGGAGCGGTTAGGGACCAGAGGCTACACCTTC. Residues: CASREERLGTRGYTF.

This clonotype showed up just a few times. The chain links TRBV11-3 to TRBJ2-7, with D unresolved. CDR3 length: 11 residues. From germline, CDR1 is SGHNT and CDR2 YENEEA. V was cut by 3 bases and J by 6 bases, with 6 bases left in between. The CDR3 bases are TGTGCCAGCAGCTTTTATGCCGAGCAGTACTTC. Translating it yields CASSFYAEQYF.